Shown below are 20 T cell receptor beta chains from a single sample sequenced in a study of identical twins. TCRdb processed the 5' RACE reads anew with MiXCR; each CDR3 protein has one entry. In the table there are approximately 700,000 distinct CDR3 sequences, around a sixth of which are singletons. A further study also used this sample, focusing on T cells expressing NK-cell markers.

Sequencing was carried out using PBMCs. The source of these receptors is a woman aged 18-30 years in good health.

CDR3 coding DNA: TGCAGCGTGCCCGGGACAGGGGGGGAAGCTTTCTTT. Translation gives CSVPGTGGEAFF. The chain employs TRBV29-1 and TRBJ1-1; 11 bases match TRBD1. Germline CDR1 and CDR2: SQVTM and ANQGSEA. The CDR3 runs 12 residues. After removal of 6 bases from V and 8 bases from J, the junction contained 5 bases not matched to a gene.

This clonotype was counted only a few times. The J gene is TRBJ2-2, the V gene TRBV6-5, with 10 bases aligning to TRBD2. The ends lost 3 bases at V and 7 bases at J; junction bases unmatched: 8. The V gene's germline CDR1 is MNHEY and CDR2 SVGAGI. The CDR3 consists of 16 residues. CDR3 DNA: TGTGCCAGCAGTTATGGGCTAGCGGGAGATAACGGGGAGCTGTTTTTT. This gives the protein CASSYGLAGDNGELFF.

This chain connects TRBV12-3 or TRBV12-4 to TRBJ2-3; 9 positions agree with TRBD2. With 3 bases clipped from V and 3 bases from J, the junction kept 4 bases outside the gene matches. This CDR3 comprises 15 residues. The CDR3 DNA is TGTGCCAGCAGTTTCTATAGCGGGAGAACAGATACGCAGTATTTT. Protein: CASSFYSGRTDTQYF.

The chain combines TRBV6-1 with TRBJ2-7, with 7 bases fitting TRBD1. Germline values: CDR1 MNHNS, CDR2 SASEGT. This CDR3 spans 14 amino acids. V dropped 6 bases and J dropped 2; count of bases not matched to a gene: 7. CDR3 in DNA: TGTGCCAGCAGCCCGGGACAGCTTACCTACGAGCAGTACTTC. Translation: CASSPGQLTYEQYF.

This clonotype was seen a few times. J is TRBJ1-1 and V is TRBV7-9; D not resolved. The CDR3 runs 15 residues. CDR1 and CDR2 from the germline V gene are SEHNR and FQNEAQ (reference sequence). Between the trimmed V and J ends, which lost 3 bases and 1 base, there was a span of 12 bases. CDR3 sequence: CASSFGSPGNTEAFF. The DNA for the CDR3 is TGTGCCAGCAGCTTCGGGTCCCCGGGGAACACTGAAGCTTTCTTT.

Here the CDR3 reads CASSPLASYEQYF. The CDR3, as DNA: TGTGCCAGCAGTCCATTAGCATCCTACGAGCAGTACTTC. This chain joins TRBV27 and TRBJ2-7; D unresolved. Trimming stripped 5 bases from V and 1 base from J, with 9 bases between. The CDR3 spans 13 residues. The germline V gene encodes CDR1 MNHEY and CDR2 SMNVEV (reference sequence).

This chain connects TRBV27 to TRBJ1-1; D may be TRBD1 (6 bases). The CDR3 is 14 residues long. Trimming took 6 bases from V and 6 from J, leaving 17 bases between them. Per the germline V gene, CDR1 is MNHEY and CDR2 is SMNVEV (reference sequence). CDR3 residues: CASRLLQGLSEAFF. The DNA for the CDR3 is TGTGCCAGCAGATTACTACAGGGTCTCTCTGAAGCTTTCTTT.

The rearrangement uses TRBV6-2 or TRBV6-3 and TRBJ2-7; weak D call: TRBD2 (5 bases). The germline V gene encodes CDR1 MNHEY and CDR2 SVGEGT. The CDR3 contains 15 residues. V was trimmed by 0 bases and J by 5 bases, leaving 14 bases between them. CDR3 sequence: CASSYSGLPGHEQYF. CDR3 DNA: TGTGCCAGCAGTTACTCTGGACTCCCCGGGCACGAGCAGTACTTC.

The V and J genes are TRBV12-5 and TRBJ1-1; 9 bases line up with TRBD1. In germline, CDR1 is LGHNT, CDR2 FRNRAP. V dropped 4 bases and J dropped 1; count of bases not matched to a gene: 10. This CDR3 has 17 amino acids. CDR3 protein: CASGSGQGQEANTEAFF. The CDR3 region has the DNA TGTGCTAGTGGTTCCGGACAGGGGCAGGAGGCGAACACTGAAGCTTTCTTT.

The chain joins TRBV9 to TRBJ2-3, with D perhaps assigned TRBD1 or TRBD2 (5 bases each). The CDR3 is made up of 15 amino acids. Germline assignment: CDR1 SGDLS and CDR2 YYNGEE. Trimming took 1 base from V and 0 from J, leaving 9 bases between them. In nucleotides, the CDR3 is TGTGCCAGCAGCGTATCGTGGGGGAGCACAGATACGCAGTATTTT. This translates into CASSVSWGSTDTQYF.

The chain carries TRBV20-1 and TRBJ2-1; D not certain. The germline gives CDR1 DFQATT, CDR2 SNEGSKA (reference sequence). This CDR3 spans 14 amino acids. Trimming removed 1 base at V and 3 bases at J, with 10 bases between. CDR3 protein: CSARVGSVYNEQFF. The CDR3 nucleotides are TGCAGTGCTAGAGTCGGGTCGGTCTACAATGAGCAGTTCTTC.

This clonotype appeared a few times. This chain links TRBV5-6 with TRBJ1-1; D is uncertain. The CDR3 has 14 amino acids. The V gene lost 2 bases and the J gene lost 5 bases, with 13 bases spanning the gap. Germline V gene data show CDR1 as SGHDT and CDR2 as YYEEEE. The CDR3 protein is CASSFLGSRTEAFF. The CDR3 nucleotides are TGTGCCAGCAGCTTCTTAGGTTCCAGGACTGAAGCTTTCTTT.

The DNA for the CDR3 is TGTGCCAGCAGTGAGGTGGCGGCGGAGCAGTACTTC. It yields the protein CASSEVAAEQYF. V usage is TRBV2 and J usage is TRBJ2-7; D not resolved. This CDR3 is 12 amino acids long. Trimming took off 3 bases at V and 7 bases at J, with 10 bases between the two ends. Germline V gene lookup returns CDR1 SNHLY and CDR2 FYNNEI.

In this sample, this clonotype turned up a few times. The chain combines TRBV7-8 with TRBJ2-1; either TRBD1 or TRBD2 may fit D (5 bases each). Germline-derived CDR1 and CDR2 are SGHVS and FQNEAQ. V shed 0 bases and J shed 7 bases, with 10 bases lying between them. The CDR3 has 14 residues. DNA for the CDR3: TGTGCCAGCAGCTTAGCGGGGGTGGGGAATGAGCAGTTCTTC. It is translated as CASSLAGVGNEQFF.

The V gene is TRBV25-1, the J gene TRBJ1-1, with a weak D call TRBD1 (5 bases). The CDR3 totals 13 residues. Germline loops: CDR1 MGHDK, CDR2 SYGVNS. Trimming stripped 2 bases from V and 5 bases from J, with 9 bases between. Written as DNA, the CDR3 is TGTGCCAGCAGTGAACAGGGAGGGACTGAAGCTTTCTTT. Protein: CASSEQGGTEAFF.

The rearrangement joins TRBV6-1 to TRBJ1-6; D possibly corresponds to TRBD1 (5 bases). Germline assignment: CDR1 MNHNS and CDR2 SASEGT. The CDR3 is made up of 15 amino acids. V was pared by 4 bases and J by 0 bases, with 7 bases between. In DNA, the CDR3 is TGTGCCAGCAGTGCAGGGATCTCCTATAATTCACCCCTCCACTTT. Residues: CASSAGISYNSPLHF.

The chain combines TRBV12-3 or TRBV12-4 with TRBJ2-3; D gene uncertain. The CDR3 has 16 amino acids. The V end lost 3 bases, the J end lost 4 bases, and 17 bases lay between the germline ends. CDR3 DNA sequence: TGTGCCAGCAGTTTTGGCTTCCCTTATAGCCCAGATACGCAGTATTTT. Translating it yields CASSFGFPYSPDTQYF.

This clonotype was detected once. The rearrangement uses TRBV9 and TRBJ2-5; D ambiguous. This CDR3 region has 15 residues. The V end lost 0 bases, the J end lost 4 bases, and 13 bases lay between the germline ends. Germline V lookup: CDR1 SGDLS, CDR2 YYNGEE. The CDR3 sequence is CASSVGAANRETQYF. The CDR3 nucleotides read TGTGCCAGCAGCGTAGGGGCAGCCAATAGAGAGACCCAGTACTTC.

This chain joins TRBV2 and TRBJ2-7, with 10 bases matching TRBD2. The CDR3 is made up of 16 amino acids. V was pared by 8 bases and J by 0 bases, with 10 bases of the junction left unmatched. Germline V gene data show CDR1 as SNHLY and CDR2 as FYNNEI. Here the CDR3 reads CASHSISGRDSYEQYF. As DNA, the CDR3 is TGTGCCAGCCATAGCATAAGCGGGAGGGACTCCTACGAGCAGTACTTC.

The J gene is TRBJ2-3, the V gene TRBV20-1, with D hard to call. Between the trimmed V and J ends, which lost 5 bases and 5 bases, there was a span of 11 bases. The CDR3 runs to 12 residues. The germline gives CDR1 DFQATT, CDR2 SNEGSKA (reference sequence). CDR3 sequence: CSALGPLDTQYF. The CDR3 DNA reads TGCAGTGCTCTAGGACCTTTAGATACGCAGTATTTT.